This TCR beta chain was captured by sequencing in a study of T cell changes during pregnancy in multiple sclerosis. Per germline, CDR1 MNHEY and CDR2 SMNVEV (reference sequence). The CDR3 has 15 residues. Between the trimmed V and J ends, which lost 0 bases and 0 bases, there was a span of 7 bases. Here immunoSEQ multiplex PCR was the method, and the copy in TCRdb shows in-frame clones only, minus some. Altogether around 100,000 clones are present, 92% being singletons, with the ten largest covering more than 1.5%. Here the sequenced sample was peripheral blood, taken after pregnancy. The receptor comes from a female donor with multiple sclerosis, enrolled in a pregnancy study. The chain has TRBV27 and TRBJ2-3; a weak D match, TRBD2 (5 bases). CDR3 sequence: CASSLSGGSTDTQYF. CDR3 DNA sequence: TGTGCCAGCAGTTTATCAGGCGGGAGCACAGATACGCAGTATTTT.